This T cell receptor beta chain was found in a study of early T cells in non-severe SARS-CoV-2 infection. This clonotype was counted a few times. One entry per CDR3 protein results from TCRdb running MiXCR on the 5' RACE reads. The sample lists more than 75,000 distinct CDR3 sequences, over 10% occurring once. The sequenced material came from whole blood. This clonotype originated in an adult who was a healthcare worker with PCR-confirmed SARS-CoV-2 infection or an uninfected control (not recorded which).

Written as DNA, the CDR3 is TGTGCCAGCAGTGAATGGAAGGGAACCAATTCACCCCTCCACTTT. Translation: CASSEWKGTNSPLHF. The chain links TRBV6-1 to TRBJ1-6, with no clear D. Germline assignment: CDR1 MNHNS and CDR2 SASEGT. The CDR3 is made up of 15 amino acids. The V end lost 2 bases, the J end lost 7 bases, and 12 bases lay between the germline ends.